Listed below are T cell receptor beta chains from one sample, sequenced in a study of T cells in pancreatic ductal adenocarcinoma. The protocol was immunoSEQ multiplex PCR, while the TCRdb copy is restricted to in-frame clones and leaves out a portion. Here the sample spans around 94,000 clones, around 96% being singletons. The sample consisted of PBMCs. The receptor set was obtained from a human donor with pancreatic ductal adenocarcinoma. Each CDR3 is given with its conserved first and last residue. The order of the fields is D gene, V gene, clone size, J gene, CDR3 DNA, CDR3 protein. D genes are given only for firm matches. Only some rows state a clone size, as once, few, many or a class for expanded clones.

TRBD1,TRBV2,.,TRBJ2-7,TGTGCCAGCGACGGACAGGGGGCGGGCGAGCAGTACTTC,CASDGQGAGEQYF
TRBD2,TRBV28,.,TRBJ2-7,TGTGCCAGCAGTTTACGGGGGGGGGCGCGGTACGAGCAGTACTTC,CASSLRGGARYEQYF
.,TRBV7-3,once,TRBJ2-7,TGTGCCAGCAGCTTAGCTGGAGGGGAGTCCTACGAGCAGTACTTC,CASSLAGGESYEQYF
.,TRBV11-3,.,TRBJ2-1,TGTGCCAGCAGCTTCTCCTCCAATGAGCAGTTCTTC,CASSFSSNEQFF
.,TRBV10-3,.,TRBJ2-7,TGTGCCATCAGTGAGTCGAGGACAGTATATGAGCAGTACTTC,CAISESRTVYEQYF
.,TRBV4-1,.,TRBJ2-3,TGCGCCAGCAGCCAACTAACGGGACTCAGCACAGATACGCAGTATTTT,CASSQLTGLSTDTQYF
.,TRBV4-1,.,TRBJ1-2,TGCGCCAGCAGCCAGGGGCTAAGCTATGGCTACACCTTC,CASSQGLSYGYTF
TRBD1,TRBV7-2,.,TRBJ2-3,TGTGCCAGCAGCTTAGAGGGGGCGACAGATACGCAGTATTTT,CASSLEGATDTQYF
TRBD2,TRBV18,.,TRBJ2-1,TGTGCCAGCTCACCACCGGGACTAGCGGGCTACAATGAGCAGTTCTTC,CASSPPGLAGYNEQFF
.,TRBV27,.,TRBJ2-7,TGTGCCAGCAGTTTAAAAGCGACCTACGAGCAGTACTTC,CASSLKATYEQYF
.,TRBV7-2,.,TRBJ2-3,TGTGCCAGCAGCTTTGGAGAGGCAGATACGCAGTATTTT,CASSFGEADTQYF
TRBD2,TRBV29-1,.,TRBJ2-1,TGCAGCGTGGCCGTGTGGGAGGGTGAGCAGTTCTTC,CSVAVWEGEQFF
TRBD2,TRBV5-4,.,TRBJ2-3,TGTGCCAGCAGCCGCCGACTAGCGGGGTACACAGATACGCAGTATTTT,CASSRRLAGYTDTQYF
.,TRBV7-2,.,TRBJ1-2,TGTGCCAGCAGTATATACGACAGAAACTATGGCTACACCTTC,CASSIYDRNYGYTF
.,TRBV19,once,TRBJ2-1,TGTGCCAGTAGTATTGGAAGGCTGGGACTGGGACTGCTCAATGAGCAGTTCTTC,CASSIGRLGLGLLNEQFF
.,TRBV7-3,.,TRBJ2-7,TGTGCCAGCAGCCTCCCTGACATCACCTACGAGCAGTACTTC,CASSLPDITYEQYF
.,TRBV30,.,TRBJ2-4,TGTGCCTGGACCCCCGGGGCCAAAAACATTCAGTACTTC,CAWTPGAKNIQYF
.,TRBV5-1,.,TRBJ2-2,TGCGCCAGCAGTTTTACTACCGGGGAGCTGTTTTTT,CASSFTTGELFF
.,TRBV5-4,.,TRBJ2-4,TGTGCCAGCAGCAAAGTACTAGGAGAGGACATTCAGTACTTC,CASSKVLGEDIQYF
.,TRBV18,.,TRBJ2-7,TGTGCCAGCTCCCCCGGACCGGGAGAGGGAGGGCAGTACTTC,CASSPGPGEGGQYF
TRBD2,TRBV19,.,TRBJ2-1,TGTGCCAGTAGTATTAGCGGGAACTCCTACAATGAGCAGTTCTTC,CASSISGNSYNEQFF
.,TRBV5-6,.,TRBJ2-1,TGTGCCAGCTGCCAACTCGGGACAACCGAGCAGTTCTTC,CASCQLGTTEQFF
.,TRBV7-2,.,TRBJ2-3,TGTGCCAGCAGCCCCGCTCGGGCTAGCGATCTGGCAGATACGCAGTATTTT,CASSPARASDLADTQYF
TRBD2,TRBV5-1,.,TRBJ2-3,TGCGCCAGCAGCTCGTCCCCCGGGACTAGTGTTTCGCAGTATTTT,CASSSSPGTSVSQYF
TRBD1,TRBV6-1,.,TRBJ2-6,TGTGCCAGCAGGAGACAGGGGGCTGGGGCCAACGTCCTGACTTTC,CASRRQGAGANVLTF
.,TRBV27,.,TRBJ2-7,TGTGCCAGCAGTTTATCAGGGGGGGAAACCTACGAGCAGTACTTC,CASSLSGGETYEQYF
TRBD2,TRBV4-3,.,TRBJ2-7,TGCGCCAGCAGCCCGTTAGCGGGAGGGCACGAGCAGTACTTC,CASSPLAGGHEQYF
.,TRBV7-3,.,TRBJ2-5,TGTGCCAGCAGCTTGGGGGGGCAGGGCCAAGAGACCCAGTACTTC,CASSLGGQGQETQYF
.,TRBV18,.,TRBJ2-1,TGTGCCAGCTCACCACCGATAGTCCATGAGCAGTTCTTC,CASSPPIVHEQFF
.,TRBV11-2,.,TRBJ1-5,TGTGCCAGCAGCTTACGGGGACAACTTAGCAATCAGCCCCAGCATTTT,CASSLRGQLSNQPQHF
TRBD2,TRBV6-5,.,TRBJ2-3,TGTGCCAGCAGTTACTCATGGGGGAGGGCCACAGATACGCAGTATTTT,CASSYSWGRATDTQYF
.,TRBV19,.,TRBJ2-5,TGTGCCAGTAGTATCTCAGCAGATCGGACAAAGACCCAGTACTTC,CASSISADRTKTQYF
.,TRBV18,.,TRBJ1-5,TGTGCCAGCTCACCCACGGAGGGGTTTGAAGATCAGCCCCAGCATTTT,CASSPTEGFEDQPQHF
TRBD1,TRBV10-3,.,TRBJ2-3,TGTGCCATCAGGACAGGGAGCACAGATACGCAGTATTTT,CAIRTGSTDTQYF
.,TRBV10-1,.,TRBJ2-1,TGCGCCAGCAGGTACGGGAGTTCCTACAATGAGCAGTTCTTC,CASRYGSSYNEQFF
TRBD1,TRBV9,.,TRBJ2-1,TGTGCCAGCGGGTCCATGGTCACAGGGGATGGTGAGCAGTTCTTC,CASGSMVTGDGEQFF
.,TRBV5-5,.,TRBJ2-2,TGTGCCAGCAGCTTGGGTACGCTAGTCTCCGGGGAGCTGTTTTTT,CASSLGTLVSGELFF
.,TRBV28,.,TRBJ2-7,TGTGCCAGCAGTCCCTACGTACCAAGTATCGAGCAGTACTTC,CASSPYVPSIEQYF
.,TRBV5-6,.,TRBJ2-7,TGTGCCAGCAGCCTGGAGCGGACGGCGCAGTACTTC,CASSLERTAQYF
TRBD1,TRBV18,.,TRBJ2-7,TGTGCCAGCTCAAGGAATGCCCGGGACAGAGGATACTACGAGCAGTACTTC,CASSRNARDRGYYEQYF
.,TRBV7-3,.,TRBJ2-5,TGTGCCAGCATCCTCTTGGGCTTCCTATACCAAGAGACCCAGTACTTC,CASILLGFLYQETQYF
TRBD2,TRBV4-1,.,TRBJ2-7,TGCGCCAGCAGCCAAGAGGCTAGCGGGAGCCGCACCTACGAGCAGTACTTC,CASSQEASGSRTYEQYF
.,TRBV6-1,.,TRBJ2-3,TGTGCCAGCAGAATCGGGGATAGGAGGACAGATACGCAGTATTTT,CASRIGDRRTDTQYF
TRBD1,TRBV6-1,.,TRBJ2-5,TGTGCCAGCAGCCCCTGGGACAGGGAGGAGACCCAGTACTTC,CASSPWDREETQYF
.,TRBV28,.,TRBJ1-4,TGTGCCAGCGAACGGAGGACAACGCGGGGTGAAAAACTGTTTTTT,CASERRTTRGEKLFF
TRBD1,TRBV6-4,.,TRBJ2-7,TGTGCCAGCAGGACAGGGAGAACTGACGAGCAGTACTTC,CASRTGRTDEQYF
TRBD2,TRBV28,.,TRBJ2-7,TGTGCCAGCAGTTTAACTAGCGGGACTGGGACCTTTGACTTC,CASSLTSGTGTFDF
TRBD2,TRBV11-2,.,TRBJ2-3,TGTGCCAGCTTGGGGACTAGCGGGAGAACAGATACGCAGTATTTT,CASLGTSGRTDTQYF
TRBD2,TRBV2,.,TRBJ2-7,TGTGCCAGCACTCCGGGACTAGCTCACGAGCAGTACTTC,CASTPGLAHEQYF
TRBD2,TRBV2,once,TRBJ2-3,TGTGCCAGCAGGCCCCTAGCGGGGATATTCACAGATACGCAGTATTTT,CASRPLAGIFTDTQYF
.,TRBV11-2,once,TRBJ2-7,TGTGCCAGCAGCTTAATCGGGAGCTTGGGCGAGCAGTACTTC,CASSLIGSLGEQYF
TRBD2,TRBV5-4,.,TRBJ2-7,TGTGCCAGCAGCTTGGCGGGGGGGCGGGAGCAGTACTTC,CASSLAGGREQYF
TRBD1,TRBV11-2,.,TRBJ2-7,TGTGCCAGCAGCCCGACAGGGGGTATTGTCCCGAAGCAGTACTTC,CASSPTGGIVPKQYF
.,TRBV5-1,.,TRBJ2-5,TGCGCCAGCAGCTTCGGGACTGAGGGAGAGACCCAGTACTTC,CASSFGTEGETQYF
.,TRBV28,once,TRBJ2-3,TGTGCCAGCAGTCCAGGGGGCACAGATACGCAGTATTTT,CASSPGGTDTQYF
TRBD2,TRBV11-2,.,TRBJ2-7,TGTGCCAGCAGCTTTCCGGGACTAGAAGGCTACGAGCAGTACTTC,CASSFPGLEGYEQYF
.,TRBV5-1,.,TRBJ2-3,TGCGCCAGCAGCCCTCGGACAGAAAGCACAGATACGCAGTATTTT,CASSPRTESTDTQYF